This T cell receptor beta chain derives from a study of prognosis after radiotherapy for stage I lung cancer. Turning to the study itself: There were no patients who received concurrent therapy with stereotactic body radiotherapy. Radiotherapy was followed by distant metastases in a handful of patients, which appeared at a median of around 7 months; approximately 15 patients showed no significant progression.

From genomic DNA, two-round multiplex PCR was used to amplify TCR beta CDR3. TRBV and TRBJ genes each had their own specific primers in first-round PCR. Each CDR3 protein gets one entry after TCRdb re-called the multiplex PCR reads with MiXCR. Among roughly 26,000 distinct CDR3 sequences listed, approximately 31% were seen once. Notes on the study in general: A difference in TRBV and TRBJ gene usage was reportedly seen between patients with and without metastases.

The CDR3 loop spans 14 amino acids. The V and J ends lost 4 bases and 0 bases respectively, with 7 bases between them. Germline CDR1 is GTSNPN and CDR2 is SVGIG (reference sequence). This clonotype has a count of ten or more. Its antigen is unknown. This rearrangement joins TRBV30 to TRBJ1-6; D is undetermined. This TCR was recovered from a donor aged 50 or older with non-small cell lung cancer. The starting material was PBMCs, obtained before or after stereotactic body radiation therapy (not recorded which). The DNA for the CDR3 is TGTGCCTGGACGGGGAGCTCCTATAATTCACCCCTCCACTTT. Its protein product is CAWTGSSYNSPLHF.